A single sample gave rise to the 21 T cell receptor beta chains below, sequenced in a study of blood T cell repertoires in COVID-19. The table came from immunoSEQ multiplex PCR; TCRdb's copy has only in-frame clones and leaves some out. Here the sample spans around 190,000 clones, around four fifths being singletons. Sequencing was done on a sample of peripheral blood. All receptors come from a woman in her seventies with COVID-19, enrolled during active disease.

The chain couples TRBV6-1 to TRBJ2-1; 8 nucleotides line up with TRBD2. Unmatched junction bases numbered 8, after V lost 4 bases and J lost 6 bases. The germline gives CDR1 MNHNS, CDR2 SASEGT. CDR3 length: 15 amino acids. DNA for the CDR3: TGTGCCAGCAGTGGTAGCGGGATTTACCCCAATGAGCAGTTCTTC. Translating gives CASSGSGIYPNEQFF.

The chain has TRBV19 and TRBJ2-3; 15 bases are shared with TRBD2. CDR1 and CDR2 (germline): LNHDA, SQIVND (reference sequence). Trimming took 5 bases from V and 5 from J; bases not matched to a gene: 5. The CDR3 spans 16 residues. In DNA form, the CDR3 reads TGTGCCAGTAGTCTCGGACTAGCGGGAGGGCAAGATACGCAGTATTTT. This encodes CASSLGLAGGQDTQYF.

The chain joins TRBV19 to TRBJ2-3; D perhaps matches TRBD2 (7 bases). V lost 9 bases and J 6 bases, leaving 22 bases between the germline ends. The CDR3 sequence is 15 residues long. Germline V gene lookup returns CDR1 LNHDA and CDR2 SQIVND (reference sequence). CDR3 in DNA: TGTGCCAGCCAGGGGCTCAGCGGGAAAGCGGATACGCAGTATTTT. It specifies CASQGLSGKADTQYF. The whole variable domain, filled in from reference TRBV19 and TRBJ2-3, reads DGGITQSPKYLFRKEGQNVTLSCEQNLNHDAMYWYRQDPGQGLRLIYYSQIVNDFQKGDIAEGYSVSREKKESFPLTVTSAQKNPTAFYLCASQGLSGKADTQYFGPGTRLTVL.

The sample holds a few counts of this clone. The rearrangement uses TRBV19 and TRBJ2-7; unclear D gene. In germline, CDR1 is LNHDA, CDR2 SQIVND (reference sequence). The CDR3 is made up of 14 amino acids. Trimming removed 3 bases at V and 2 bases at J, with 11 bases between. The CDR3 reads CASSIGSGPYEQYF. As DNA, the CDR3 is TGTGCCAGTAGTATTGGGTCAGGTCCCTACGAGCAGTACTTC.

The chain couples TRBV15 to TRBJ1-1, with no clear D. Trimming cost V 3 bases and J 6 bases, with 17 bases left between them. The CDR3 is made up of 15 amino acids. Germline V CDR1 and CDR2: LNHNV, YYDKDF (reference sequence). The CDR3 sequence is CATSRAGGLKAEAFF. DNA of the CDR3: TGTGCCACCAGCAGGGCCGGAGGGCTAAAGGCTGAAGCTTTCTTT.

The gene calls are TRBV6-2 or TRBV6-3 and TRBJ2-1, with D perhaps TRBD2 (6 bases). CDR1 is MNHEY and CDR2 is SVGEGT in the germline V gene. V dropped 2 bases and J dropped 3 bases, with 11 bases sitting between them. The CDR3 has 15 amino acids. In nucleotides, the CDR3 is TGTGCCAGCAGTTACGAGGCGGGGCTCTACAATGAGCAGTTCTTC. Translated, it gives CASSYEAGLYNEQFF.

The chain is built from TRBV10-3 and TRBJ1-1; weak D call: TRBD1 (5 bases). The V end was cut by 0 bases, the J end by 2 bases, with 13 bases between. This CDR3 region has 16 residues. Germline V gene lookup returns CDR1 ENHRY and CDR2 SYGVKD. The DNA for the CDR3 is TGTGCCATCAGTGAGTCGAAGGCAGGGCCTAACACTGAAGCTTTCTTT. Protein: CAISESKAGPNTEAFF.

The genes are TRBV3-1 (or the pseudogene TRBV3-2) and TRBJ2-7; 12 bases line up with TRBD2. The V gene's germline CDR1 is LGHDT and CDR2 YNNKEL (reference sequence). CDR3 length: 15 residues. Unmatched junction bases numbered 7, after V lost 3 bases and J lost 7 bases. DNA of the CDR3: TGTGCCAGCAGCCACCTACTAGCGGGAGGCAGGGAGCAGTACTTC. This translates into CASSHLLAGGREQYF.

The chain recombines TRBV19 with TRBJ2-1; 7 bases map to TRBD1. Germline lookup yields CDR1 LNHDA and CDR2 SQIVND (reference sequence). This CDR3 has 15 amino acids. V gave up 8 bases and J gave up 3 bases; unmatched junction bases: 10. The CDR3, as DNA: TGTGCCAGTCGGATAACAGGGGCAAACTACAATGAGCAGTTCTTC. This sequence encodes CASRITGANYNEQFF.

V and J are TRBV6-5 and TRBJ2-7, with 13 bases fitting TRBD2. Germline CDR1 reads MNHEY; CDR2 reads SVGAGI. This CDR3 has 15 residues. V shed 7 bases and J 5 bases; nucleotides not matched to a gene: 8. Written as DNA, the CDR3 is TGTGCCAGCACCGTACTAGCGGGAGGGTCGCACGAGCAGTACTTC. This translates into CASTVLAGGSHEQYF.

The V gene is TRBV9, the J gene TRBJ2-6; D uncertain. V was pared by 1 base and J by 0 bases, with 5 bases between. The germline V gene encodes CDR1 SGDLS and CDR2 YYNGEE. The CDR3 runs 15 residues. The DNA for the CDR3 is TGTGCCAGCAGCGTACTGGCCTCTGGGGCCAACGTCCTGACTTTC. This translates into CASSVLASGANVLTF.

This chain links TRBV27 with TRBJ2-7, with 8 bases aligning to TRBD2. Trimming took 6 bases from V and 2 from J; bases not matched to a gene: 6. The length of the CDR3 is 14 residues. Per germline, CDR1 MNHEY and CDR2 SMNVEV (reference sequence). The CDR3 bases are TGTGCCAGCAGACTAGCGGAGTACCCCTACGAGCAGTACTTC. It is translated as CASRLAEYPYEQYF.

CDR3 in DNA: TGTGCCAGCAGCTTGTATGGACTTCGCTACAATGAGCAGTTCTTC. Translation gives CASSLYGLRYNEQFF. V gene TRBV5-6 combines with J gene TRBJ2-1; TRBD2 is a possible D gene (5 bases). Trimming took off 1 base at V and 3 bases at J, with 11 bases between the two ends. The germline CDR1 and CDR2 sequences are SGHDT and YYEEEE. CDR3 length: 15 residues.

This clone occurred a few times. The CDR3 DNA reads TGTGCCAGCAGTTTATTTCAGGGCAGCAATCAGCCCCAGCATTTT. Its protein product is CASSLFQGSNQPQHF. The chain couples TRBV28 to TRBJ1-5; TRBD1 might be the D (5 bases). CDR3 length: 15 residues. V was trimmed by 1 base and J by 1 base, leaving 8 bases between them. Germline CDR1 MDHEN, CDR2 SYDVKM.

The rearrangement joins TRBV7-8 to TRBJ2-4, with unresolved D. The V and J ends lost 2 bases and 1 base respectively, with 9 bases between them. Per the germline V gene, CDR1 is SGHVS and CDR2 is FQNEAQ. This CDR3 has 15 residues. DNA for the CDR3: TGTGCCAGCAGCTTATTGTATAATGCCAAAAACATTCAGTACTTC. It translates to CASSLLYNAKNIQYF.

V and J are TRBV9 and TRBJ2-5; 7 bases line up with TRBD2. The V gene's germline CDR1 is SGDLS and CDR2 YYNGEE. With V trimmed by 0 bases and J by 3 bases, 2 bases remained unmatched. This CDR3 comprises 14 residues. CDR3 DNA sequence: TGTGCCAGCAGCGTAGAGGCGGGAGAAGAGACCCAGTACTTC. Its protein is CASSVEAGEETQYF. Variable domain in full (rest from reference TRBV9 and TRBJ2-5): DSGVTQTPKHLITATGQRVTLRCSPRSGDLSVYWYQQSLDQGLQFLIQYYNGEERAKGNILERFSAQQFPDLHSELNLSSLELGDSALYFCASSVEAGEETQYFGPGTRLLVL.

The chain recombines TRBV12-3 or TRBV12-4 with TRBJ1-5, with 9 bases identical to TRBD1. V lost 5 bases and J lost 6; bases outside the gene matches: 2. CDR3 length: 13 residues. The CDR3 DNA is TGTGCCAGCAGTACAGGGGGCGGTCAGCCCCAGCATTTT. Amino acid sequence: CASSTGGGQPQHF.

The chain couples TRBV30 to TRBJ1-1; 9 bases align to TRBD1. CDR1 is GTSNPN and CDR2 is SVGIG in the germline V gene (reference sequence). This CDR3 contains 11 residues. V lost 2 bases and J lost 10; bases outside the gene matches: 2. The DNA for the CDR3 is TGTGCCTGGAGTATGACAGGGGGAGCTTTCTTT. It yields the protein CAWSMTGGAFF.

The chain combines TRBV3-1 (or the pseudogene TRBV3-2) with TRBJ2-2; D may be TRBD2 (5 bases). Trimming shortened V by 5 bases and J by 5 bases, and 18 bases separated the two germline ends. CDR3 length: 16 amino acids. Germline CDR1 LGHDT, CDR2 YNNKEL (reference sequence). CDR3 sequence: CASSGGPGRGTGELFF. The CDR3 DNA follows: TGTGCCAGCAGCGGAGGCCCCGGTCGCGGGACCGGGGAGCTGTTTTTT.

The chain combines TRBV18 with TRBJ2-7; TRBD2 aligns across 8 bases. After removal of 5 bases from V and 5 bases from J, the junction contained 5 bases not matched to a gene. This CDR3 spans 13 amino acids. Germline CDR1 is KGHSH and CDR2 is LQKENI. CDR3 sequence (DNA): TGTGCCAGCTCAATTCTAGCGGGCGACGAGCAGTACTTC. It yields the protein CASSILAGDEQYF.

The chain joins TRBV13 to TRBJ1-3; D not certain. Germline V gene sequence: CDR1 PRHDT, CDR2 FYEKMQ (reference sequence). The CDR3 loop spans 15 amino acids. V was clipped by 1 base and J by 0 bases, with 7 bases between them. For the CDR3, the DNA is TGTGCCAGCAGCTTAGATCTGAGCTCTGGAAACACCATATATTTT. Translated: CASSLDLSSGNTIYF.